These T cell receptor beta chains were read from a single sample in a study of T cell responses to AZD1222 COVID-19 vaccine. The repertoire was sequenced with immunoSEQ multiplex PCR; TCRdb's copy has only in-frame clones and lacks some. There are about 200,000 clones in the sample; roughly 92% occur only once, and 3.6% lies in the top ten. The material sequenced was peripheral blood, taken 28 days after the second dose of the MenACWY control vaccine. The receptors here all came from an adult who received the MenACWY meningococcal vaccine as a control. CDR3s include the opening cysteine and the closing phenylalanine or tryptophan. D genes are given only for firm matches. Rows give clone size only sometimes, using once, few, many, or a class for an expanded clone.

d_call: TRBD1; j_call: TRBJ2-3; clone_size: NA; v_call: TRBV28; cdr3_aa: CASSRQTGGMDTQYF; cdr3_nt: TGTGCCAGCAGTCGACAAACAGGGGGCATGGATACGCAGTATTTT
d_call: NA; j_call: TRBJ1-6; clone_size: NA; v_call: TRBV14; cdr3_aa: CASSRETPNSPLHF; cdr3_nt: TGTGCCAGCAGCCGAGAGACCCCAAATTCACCCCTCCACTTT
d_call: NA; j_call: TRBJ1-6; clone_size: NA; v_call: TRBV14; cdr3_aa: CASSHYRVRDSPLHF; cdr3_nt: TGTGCCAGCAGCCACTATAGGGTGCGGGATTCACCCCTCCACTTT
d_call: NA; j_call: TRBJ2-7; clone_size: NA; v_call: TRBV24-1; cdr3_aa: CATSDSGRDYEQYF; cdr3_nt: TGTGCCACCAGTGATTCGGGCAGAGACTACGAGCAGTACTTC
d_call: TRBD2; j_call: TRBJ2-1; clone_size: NA; v_call: TRBV24-1; cdr3_aa: CATSDPGLAGTNEQFF; cdr3_nt: TGTGCCACCAGTGATCCCGGACTAGCGGGAACCAATGAGCAGTTCTTC
d_call: NA; j_call: TRBJ2-7; clone_size: NA; v_call: TRBV6-6; cdr3_aa: CASSYSNYEQYF; cdr3_nt: TGTGCCAGCAGTTACTCGAACTACGAGCAGTACTTC
d_call: TRBD2; j_call: TRBJ2-5; clone_size: once; v_call: TRBV7-2; cdr3_aa: CASSPGTSGVRIQETQYF; cdr3_nt: TGTGCCAGCAGTCCTGGGACTAGCGGCGTTAGAATCCAAGAGACCCAGTACTTC
d_call: NA; j_call: TRBJ1-5; clone_size: NA; v_call: TRBV12-3/TRBV12-4; cdr3_aa: CASSSTGNQPQHF; cdr3_nt: TGTGCCAGCAGTTCGACGGGAAATCAGCCCCAGCATTTT
d_call: NA; j_call: TRBJ2-7; clone_size: NA; v_call: TRBV30; cdr3_aa: CAWTGPPRANSYEQYF; cdr3_nt: TGTGCCTGGACCGGTCCCCCCAGGGCCAACTCCTACGAGCAGTACTTC
d_call: NA; j_call: TRBJ2-1; clone_size: NA; v_call: TRBV28; cdr3_aa: CASSLFVLVNEQFF; cdr3_nt: TGTGCCAGCAGTTTATTCGTCCTAGTCAATGAGCAGTTCTTC
d_call: TRBD2; j_call: TRBJ2-2; clone_size: few; v_call: TRBV6-5; cdr3_aa: CASRIAGGRTGELFF; cdr3_nt: TGTGCCAGCAGGATAGCGGGAGGGCGAACCGGGGAGCTGTTTTTT
d_call: NA; j_call: TRBJ1-1; clone_size: NA; v_call: TRBV2; cdr3_aa: CASRTTAYSGMPNTEAFF; cdr3_nt: TGTGCCAGCAGGACAACCGCTTACAGTGGCATGCCGAACACTGAAGCTTTCTTT
d_call: NA; j_call: TRBJ1-2; clone_size: NA; v_call: TRBV4-2; cdr3_aa: CASSQDPGRGYTF; cdr3_nt: TGTGCCAGCAGCCAAGATCCCGGGCGGGGCTACACCTTC
d_call: TRBD1; j_call: TRBJ1-2; clone_size: once; v_call: TRBV29-1; cdr3_aa: CSVADRGRGYGYTF; cdr3_nt: TGCAGCGTAGCTGACAGGGGGCGAGGCTATGGCTACACCTTC